The subject of this entry is one T cell receptor (beta chain). The antigen is unknown. The CDR3 consists of 13 residues. V dropped 3 bases and J dropped 8; count of bases not matched to a gene: 6. The germline V gene has CDR1 SGHNT and CDR2 YENEEA. Produced via immunoSEQ multiplex PCR; TCRdb's table is partial and in-frame only. The sample contains about 110,000 clones, 93% of which appear only once. These data originate in a study of graft-versus-host responses after intestinal transplantation. Looking at the study overall: Recipients obtained multivisceral, liver-intestinal, or isolated intestinal transplants. Induction using anti-thymocyte globulin, followed by tacrolimus and steroids for about 3 years, was given to all recipients.

Notes on the study in general: Recipient marrow contained GvH clones, some of which appeared first in ileum or blood. Allografts of one patient group, those with graft-donor T cell macrochimerism, had high graft-versus-host to host-versus-graft clonal ratios.

This receptor was taken from a human donor who received an intestinal transplant. The chain couples TRBV11-3 to TRBJ1-1; TRBD1 agrees at 7 bases. Sequenced material: unstimulated CD8+ T cells sorted from spleen or lymph node cells, taken before intestinal transplant. CDR3 DNA sequence: TGTGCCAGCAGCTTCCCAGGACAGGACGAAGCTTTCTTT. Its translation: CASSFPGQDEAFF.